This TCR beta chain was identified in a study of radiotherapy plus CTLA-4 blockade in lung cancer. Turning to the study itself: For around 18% of patients, objective responses occurred, and around 31% had disease control.

CTLA-4 blockade using ipilimumab, together with focal radiation, was received by patients with chemo-refractory metastatic non-small-cell lung cancer. Study-wide points: Blood saw expansion of tumor-derived TCR clones after radiotherapy plus ipilimumab.

In the case of this clone: The antigen is not known.

Germline CDR1 MNHEY, CDR2 SVGAGI. Deletions cut 5 bases from V and 2 bases from J, with 9 bases between. The CDR3 has 13 residues. Sequencing was performed with immunoSEQ multiplex PCR; in TCRdb, only in-frame clones are kept and a portion is missing. The sample records 24,000 or so clones, approximately 73% being singletons. The chain joins TRBV6-5 to TRBJ2-5; D perhaps matches TRBD2 (5 bases). The source is a human donor with non-small cell lung cancer who had stable disease on radiotherapy plus ipilimumab. The source material was peripheral blood, sampled from a patient treated with radiotherapy plus ipilimumab. CDR3 loop: CASSKREQETQYF. The CDR3 nucleotides read TGTGCCAGCAGTAAAAGGGAGCAAGAGACCCAGTACTTC.